This T cell receptor beta chain was identified in a study of cytomegalovirus exposure and HLA in healthy donors. It was with 60 Vbeta and 13 Jbeta primers that the PCR ran. Profiling relied on immunoSEQ multiplex PCR, and the TCRdb table lists in-frame clones only, not all of them. This table holds about 150,000 clones, about 88% found once. V was shortened by 2 bases and J by 3 bases, with 11 bases between the two germline ends. The CDR3 has 14 residues. Germline V gene sequence: CDR1 LNHNV, CDR2 YYDKDF (reference sequence). Findings of the study overall: Another analysis was done later, and it associated 15,000 to 20,000 TCR beta sequences with HLA alleles at 0.05 false discovery rate. By HLA locus, TCR association rates varied in a later analysis, with DRB1 showing the most and HLA-C the fewest.

Nominal health characterized the donors when sampled, though unrecorded immune exposures were likely. Comments on this clone: Its antigen is not known.

Sequenced material: PBMCs. The V gene is TRBV15, the J gene TRBJ2-7; no reliable D call. This TCR was recovered from a woman in her late teens or twenties in good health and CMV-seronegative. CDR3: CATSRTLIGYEQYF. The CDR3 region has the DNA TGTGCCACCAGCAGAACGCTAATTGGCTACGAGCAGTACTTC.